These 30 T cell receptor beta chains were all obtained from the same sample, sequenced in a study of blood T cells in healthy people across ages. A second PCR, run for about 7 to 11 cycles, used a sample-barcoded 5' primer plus a J-beta primer mix. TCRdb re-called the 5' RACE reads with MiXCR, one entry per CDR3 protein. The sample lists about 1 million distinct CDR3 sequences, almost 25% occurring once. In addition, the sample was reused for a study of T cells of mothers and their children.

The material sequenced was blood. The receptors come from a girl aged 2 to 10 in good health.

As for this clonotype: Germline is not matched at one junction end, which may reflect a read error. V and J are TRBV3-1 and TRBJ1-1; a weak D match, TRBD1 (6 bases). This CDR3 is built from 14 residues. In germline, CDR1 is LGHDT, CDR2 YNNKEL (reference sequence). CDR3 coding DNA: TGTGCCAGCAGCCACGGGGGGCGGTACACTAAAGCTTTCTTT. This encodes CASSHGGRYTKAFF.

The genes are TRBV29-1 and TRBJ2-2; 9 positions match TRBD2. CDR1 and CDR2 from the germline V gene are SQVTM and ANQGSEA. Trimming took 8 bases from V and 2 from J; bases not matched to a gene: 6. The CDR3 is 14 amino acids. The CDR3 loop is CSHSGSLNTGELFF. DNA for the CDR3: TGCAGCCATAGCGGGAGCCTTAACACCGGGGAGCTGTTTTTT.

V and J are TRBV4-3 and TRBJ1-6; possible D gene TRBD1, 5 bases. V lost 1 base and J 10 bases, leaving 11 bases between the germline ends. The CDR3 length is 14 residues. The germline V gene has CDR1 LGHNA and CDR2 YSLEER. CDR3 bases: TGCGCCAGCAGCCAAGGTGCAGGGTTATCACCCCTCCACTTT. Translated, it gives CASSQGAGLSPLHF.

J is TRBJ2-3 and V is TRBV5-1, with unresolved D. V lost 0 bases and J lost 0, with 11 bases in between. CDR3 length equals 16 residues. From germline, CDR1 is SGHRS and CDR2 YFSETQ. The CDR3 is CASSLELAHSTDTQYF. The DNA for the CDR3 is TGCGCCAGCAGCTTGGAATTAGCCCATAGCACAGATACGCAGTATTTT.

This clonotype occurred a few times. V is TRBV7-2 and J is TRBJ1-1; 7 nucleotides match TRBD1. This CDR3 spans 14 amino acids. Germline loops: CDR1 SGHTA, CDR2 FQGNSA. V shed 8 bases, J shed 6 bases, and the junction held 12 bases outside the gene matches. CDR3 sequence reads: CASGRRGSPSEAFF. The CDR3 nucleotides are TGTGCCAGCGGGCGCAGGGGGTCTCCGTCTGAAGCTTTCTTT.

This clonotype was seen a few times. This sequence joins TRBV6-1 and TRBJ2-3; 7 bases match TRBD1. The V segment lost 2 bases and the J segment 2 bases; nucleotides outside the gene matches: 4. In germline, CDR1 is MNHNS, CDR2 SASEGT. This CDR3 is 15 amino acids long. The CDR3 sequence: CASSERDSITDTQYF. The CDR3 nucleotides are TGTGCCAGCAGTGAAAGGGACAGCATCACAGATACGCAGTATTTT.

There are a few counts of this clonotype. The CDR3, as DNA: TGTGCCAGCAGCTTGGCTGTAGTCAGTCAAGAGACCCAGTACTTC. This codes for CASSLAVVSQETQYF. This rearrangement joins TRBV5-8 to TRBJ2-5, with D hard to call. Germline loops: CDR1 SGHTS, CDR2 YDEGEE. The V and J ends lost 0 bases and 2 bases respectively, with 11 bases between them. This CDR3 is 15 amino acids long. The whole variable domain, remainder taken from reference TRBV5-8 and TRBJ2-5, is EAGVTQSPTHLIKTRGQQATLRCSPISGHTSVYWYQQALGLGLQFLLWYDEGEERNRGNFPPRFSGRQFPNYSSELNVNALELEDSALYLCASSLAVVSQETQYFGPGTRLLVL.

The sample holds a few counts of this clonotype. This sequence joins TRBV6-6 and TRBJ1-4; D is unclear. Germline lookup yields CDR1 MNHNY and CDR2 SVGAGI (reference sequence). V was clipped by 8 bases and J by 6 bases, with 10 bases between them. The CDR3 runs to 12 residues. The CDR3 region is CASLEGYEKLFF. The CDR3, as DNA: TGTGCCAGCTTAGAGGGATATGAAAAACTGTTTTTT.

This chain connects TRBV29-1 to TRBJ1-5; no definite D call. The CDR3 sequence is 13 residues long. The V end lost 3 bases, the J end lost 5 bases, and 11 bases lay between the germline ends. Germline CDR1 SQVTM, CDR2 ANQGSEA. The CDR3 nucleotides are TGCAGCGTTGAGGAGGGTGGCCATCAGCCCCAGCATTTT. The encoded protein is CSVEEGGHQPQHF. The full variable domain, in which reference TRBV29-1 and TRBJ1-5 provide the parts outside the CDR3, is SAVISQKPSRDICQRGTSLTIQCQVDSQVTMMFWYRQQPGQSLTLIATANQGSEATYESGFVIDKFPISRPNLTFSTLTVSNMSPEDSSIYLCSVEEGGHQPQHFGDGTRLSIL.

This clonotype came up a few times. The V and J genes are TRBV4-1 and TRBJ2-4, with a weak D call TRBD2 (5 bases). Trimming took 9 bases from V and 8 from J, leaving 17 bases between them. Germline CDR1 reads MGHRA; CDR2 reads YSYEKL. The CDR3 is 13 amino acids. This CDR3 is CASGPLGKDIQYF. The CDR3 DNA is TGCGCCAGTGGGCCCCTCGGGAAGGACATTCAGTACTTC.

This clonotype was detected a few times. V gene TRBV20-1 combines with J gene TRBJ1-1; tentative D call: TRBD1 (5 bases). The CDR3 has 16 amino acids. Germline CDR1 and CDR2: DFQATT and SNEGSKA (reference sequence). V was shortened by 0 bases and J by 1 base, with 15 bases between the two germline ends. The DNA of the CDR3 is TGCAGTGCTAGAGAGCTCCCCAGACAGACGAACACTGAAGCTTTCTTT. Its protein product is CSARELPRQTNTEAFF.

In this sample, this clonotype turned up a few times. This sequence joins TRBV28 and TRBJ2-7; tentatively, D is TRBD1 (6 bases). Germline assignment: CDR1 MDHEN and CDR2 SYDVKM. The CDR3 contains 14 residues. Trimming removed 6 bases at V and 0 bases at J, with 12 bases between. The CDR3 is CASSAQGPSYEQYF. The CDR3 DNA is TGTGCCAGCAGCGCCCAGGGGCCCTCCTACGAGCAGTACTTC.

This clonotype turned up a few times. This CDR3 is CASSRRDTELYGYTF. The CDR3 DNA reads TGTGCCAGCAGTCGGAGGGACACGGAGCTCTATGGCTACACCTTC. The V gene is TRBV12-3 or TRBV12-4, the J gene TRBJ1-2, with D tentatively TRBD1 (6 bases). The CDR3 is made up of 15 amino acids. V lost 5 bases and J 4 bases, leaving 17 bases between the germline ends.

The chain is built from TRBV6-2 or TRBV6-3 and TRBJ1-5; the D gene is possibly TRBD1 (6 bases). CDR3 size: 14 residues. Germline CDR1 reads MNHEY; CDR2 reads SVGEGT. V lost 5 bases and J 6 bases, leaving 14 bases between the germline ends. The CDR3 region has the DNA TGTGCCAGCAGTGCCGGGGGGGCAAGTCAGCCCCAGCATTTT. It translates to CASSAGGASQPQHF.

The chain uses TRBV6-4 and TRBJ2-1; no clear D gene. CDR1 is MRHNA, CDR2 SNTAGT, per germline. CDR3 length equals 14 residues. The germline V and J ends were trimmed by 6 bases and 0 bases, with 9 bases remaining between them. DNA of the CDR3: TGTGCCAGCAGCCCGGAAATCTCCTACAATGAGCAGTTCTTC. Residues: CASSPEISYNEQFF.

The genes are TRBV9 and TRBJ1-4; the D is unclear. The V and J ends lost 3 bases and 5 bases respectively, with 11 bases between them. Germline V gene data show CDR1 as SGDLS and CDR2 as YYNGEE. This CDR3 has 14 amino acids. This chain's CDR3 is CASSAGPQNEKLFF. CDR3 coding DNA: TGTGCCAGCAGCGCGGGCCCGCAGAATGAAAAACTGTTTTTT.

This clonotype has a handful of counts. The genes are TRBV5-1 and TRBJ1-2; D remains ambiguous. V lost 1 base to trimming and J lost 9 bases, with 13 bases between them. There are 13 residues in the CDR3. Germline V CDR1 and CDR2: SGHRS, YFSETQ. CDR3 bases: TGCGCCAGCAGCTTGTTGAGGAATAGGAGCTACACCTTC. It specifies CASSLLRNRSYTF.

The J gene is TRBJ2-3, the V gene TRBV4-2; the D call may be TRBD1 or TRBD2 (5 bases each). Germline V gene data show CDR1 as LGHNA and CDR2 as YNFKEQ. V gave up 4 bases and J gave up 2 bases, with 10 bases separating them. The CDR3 has 14 residues. In DNA form, the CDR3 reads TGTGCCAGCAGCCCTCCGGGGCCCACAGATACGCAGTATTTT. Its translation is CASSPPGPTDTQYF.

The V call is TRBV29-1, the J call TRBJ2-1; 7 nucleotides match TRBD1. The V gene's germline CDR1 is SQVTM and CDR2 ANQGSEA. This CDR3 comprises 16 residues. The J segment lost 5 bases and the V segment lost 7 bases, leaving 17 bases of the junction unmatched. CDR3 protein: CSANPFSRGYNNEQFF. The DNA for the CDR3 is TGCAGCGCCAACCCTTTTAGCAGGGGGTATAACAATGAGCAGTTCTTC.

This clonotype came up a few times. The V and J genes are TRBV7-3 and TRBJ1-1; tentatively, D is TRBD1 (5 bases). V was shortened by 6 bases and J by 8 bases, with 16 bases between the two germline ends. Looked up from germline, CDR1 is SGHTA and CDR2 is FQGTGA. The CDR3 has 13 amino acids. CDR3 protein: CASRSRGGAEAFF. The CDR3 DNA follows: TGTGCCAGCAGATCAAGGGGCGGCGCGGAAGCTTTCTTT.

The V call is TRBV27, the J call TRBJ2-7; the match to TRBD2 covers 11 bases. V trimming: 8 bases; J trimming: 6 bases; junction bases outside the gene matches: 6. The CDR3 has 13 residues. Germline CDR1 is MNHEY and CDR2 is SMNVEV (reference sequence). The CDR3 bases are TGTGCCAGCCGGACTAGCGGGTTCTTCGAGCAGTACTTC. Translating it yields CASRTSGFFEQYF.

In this sample, this clonotype turned up many times. Mismatch with germline at one junction end may stem from a read error. The chain carries TRBV12-3 or TRBV12-4 and TRBJ2-5; 11 bases are a match to TRBD2. This CDR3 is built from 15 residues. CDR3 sequence (DNA): TGTGCCAGCAGTGTAGCGGGAGGGGAAGGAGAGACCCAGTACTTC. The encoded protein is CASSVAGGEGETQYF.

A few counts support this clonotype. The rearrangement links TRBV18 to TRBJ1-2, with D unresolved. The CDR3 contains 13 residues. Germline CDR1 reads KGHSH; CDR2 reads LQKENI. Trimming removed 3 bases from V and 5 bases from J, with 10 bases in between. In DNA form, the CDR3 reads TGTGCCAGCTCACCGGAAGGGTCATATGGCTACACCTTC. Protein: CASSPEGSYGYTF.

The genes are TRBV5-4 and TRBJ1-2; 10 bases fit TRBD1. V lost 4 bases and J lost 4; bases outside the gene matches: 7. This CDR3 region has 15 residues. Germline loops: CDR1 SGHNT, CDR2 YYREEE (reference sequence). The CDR3: CASSIGQGDVYGYTF. The CDR3 bases are TGTGCCAGCAGCATCGGACAGGGGGATGTCTATGGCTACACCTTC.

The chain combines TRBV7-2 with TRBJ2-1; weak D call: TRBD2 (6 bases). V lost 1 base, J lost 2 bases, and 15 bases lay in between. The CDR3 loop spans 17 amino acids. Germline V lookup: CDR1 SGHTA, CDR2 FQGNSA. The CDR3 loop is CASSLDPGTWTYNEQFF. In nucleotides, the CDR3 is TGTGCCAGCAGCTTAGACCCGGGGACTTGGACCTACAATGAGCAGTTCTTC.

The V gene is TRBV6-5, the J gene TRBJ2-5, with unresolved D. Germline V CDR1 and CDR2: MNHEY, SVGAGI. V was pared by 0 bases and J by 6 bases, with 8 bases between. The CDR3 is made up of 13 amino acids. In DNA form, the CDR3 reads TGTGCCAGCAGTTACTCGCTGGGAAAGACCCAGTACTTC. This codes for CASSYSLGKTQYF.

There are a few counts of this clonotype. The rearrangement uses TRBV12-3 or TRBV12-4 and TRBJ1-5; D is undetermined. V gave up 5 bases and J gave up 2 bases, with 7 bases separating them. The CDR3 has 13 amino acids. CDR3: CASSRAGNQPQHF. CDR3 in DNA: TGTGCCAGCAGTCGAGCGGGCAATCAGCCCCAGCATTTT.

This rearrangement joins TRBV20-1 to TRBJ2-1, with 9 bases aligning to TRBD2. V lost 1 base, J lost 0 bases, and 1 base stayed unmatched. The CDR3 spans 15 residues. The V gene's germline CDR1 is DFQATT and CDR2 SNEGSKA (reference sequence). In DNA, the CDR3 is TGCAGTGCTAGAGGACTAGCGGTCTCCTACAATGAGCAGTTCTTC. It translates to CSARGLAVSYNEQFF.

This clonotype showed up just a few times. This rearrangement joins TRBV12-3 or TRBV12-4 to TRBJ2-7, with 8 bases identical to TRBD2. V lost 8 bases, J lost 7 bases, and 16 bases stayed unmatched. CDR3 size: 15 residues. Here the CDR3 reads CASRPGLVSSGEQYF. Written as DNA, the CDR3 is TGTGCCAGCCGCCCGGGACTAGTTTCTTCTGGGGAGCAGTACTTC.

The sample holds a few counts of this clonotype. V usage is TRBV29-1 and J usage is TRBJ2-2; D is unresolved. The CDR3 has 12 residues. Germline V gene data show CDR1 as SQVTM and CDR2 as ANQGSEA. Deletions cut 4 bases from V and 5 bases from J, with 8 bases between. DNA of the CDR3: TGCAGCGTTGTGGGCCCTACCGGGGAGCTGTTTTTT. It yields the protein CSVVGPTGELFF.